This T cell receptor beta chain derives from a study of T cells after posttransplantation cyclophosphamide. In its sample, this clone was seen a few times. The antigen is not known. Sequenced by immunoSEQ multiplex PCR; TCRdb stores in-frame clones only, minus some. The profile shows about 5,000 clones, 60% to 80% of them singletons. The study, taken as a whole, reports: After PTCy, TRB diversity resembled that of CNI/methotrexate controls. Donor-recipient repertoire similarity was low at 1-2 months, rising over year one. Blood and skin or GI T cell repertoires showed limited TRB overlap.

A marrow graft followed busulfan-fludarabine conditioning, with cyclophosphamide on days +3 and +4. The CDR3 has 14 amino acids. The germline V and J ends were trimmed by 4 bases and 3 bases, with 12 bases remaining between them. Germline V gene sequence: CDR1 ENHRY, CDR2 SYGVKD. The receptor comes from a male patient aged 60 to 75 who received an allogeneic stem cell transplant from an unrelated donor, was CMV-positive, and had no GVHD. Some T cells may have come from the graft donor. This specimen was PBMCs, taken after allogeneic stem cell transplant with posttransplant cyclophosphamide. The rearrangement links TRBV10-3 to TRBJ1-1; D not resolved. The CDR3 is CAISAESPYTEAFF. The CDR3 nucleotides are TGTGCCATCAGTGCAGAAAGTCCGTACACTGAAGCTTTCTTT.